The clone carrying this T cell receptor beta chain was counted many times. This CDR3 spans 15 amino acids. The germline V gene encodes CDR1 SGHRS and CDR2 YFSETQ. Unmatched junction bases numbered 8, after V lost 4 bases and J lost 3 bases. These data are taken from a study of T cells after yellow fever vaccination. TCR cDNA was made by 5'RACE template switching, adding a universal primer site and UMIs. TCRdb passed the 5' RACE reads through MiXCR, listing each CDR3 protein once. The sample lists about 580,000 distinct CDR3 sequences; around 17% were seen once. Here the sequenced sample was PBMCs, taken less than 6 days after the first yellow fever vaccination. This TCR was recovered from a man younger than 35 who received the YFV17D yellow fever vaccine. The chain carries TRBV5-1 and TRBJ2-3; 7 bases are shared with TRBD1. The CDR3 nucleotides read TGCGCCAGCAGCGATTTGGGACAGAAGACAGATACGCAGTATTTT. Protein sequence: CASSDLGQKTDTQYF.